The 4 T cell receptor beta chains in this list originate from one sample, sequenced in a study of T cells in Graves' hyperthyroidism and ophthalmopathy. Amplification of TCR beta CDR3 regions was performed using RNA transcripts as template. HTBI primers were used for first-round RT-PCR of the TCR CDR3. In TCRdb, the multiplex PCR reads were re-called with MiXCR into one record per CDR3 protein. The sample consists of approximately 700,000 distinct CDR3 sequences, roughly 46% of them appearing once. Sequencing was done on a sample of peripheral blood or thyroid tissue (not recorded which). These TCRs come from an adult man with Graves' disease, either hyperthyroidism or ophthalmopathy (not recorded which).

This clonotype was counted many times. The CDR3 region is CASSPTGNSRAANEKLFF. For the CDR3, the DNA is TGTGCCAGCAGCCCCACCGGGAACAGCCGGGCGGCTAATGAAAAACTGTTTTTT. This sequence joins TRBV7-9 and TRBJ1-4, with D hard to call. The CDR3 is 18 amino acids. Germline values: CDR1 SEHNR, CDR2 FQNEAQ (reference sequence). Trimming cost V 5 bases and J 3 bases, with 22 bases left between them.

This clonotype occurred a few times. The gene calls are TRBV19 and TRBJ1-2; the D gene is possibly TRBD1 (6 bases). Germline V lookup: CDR1 LNHDA, CDR2 SQIVND (reference sequence). This CDR3 is built from 14 residues. V was trimmed by 8 bases and J by 4 bases, leaving 17 bases between them. CDR3 protein: CASATGRVIYGYTF. CDR3 sequence (DNA): TGTGCCAGTGCCACAGGGCGGGTAATCTATGGCTACACCTTC.

The chain carries TRBV12-3 or TRBV12-4 and TRBJ1-2, with 7 bases that match TRBD1. There are 14 residues in the CDR3. V was pared by 5 bases and J by 7 bases, with 10 bases of the junction left unmatched. The DNA for the CDR3 is TGTGCCAGCAGTCCCGCCGGGACAGCCTTTGGCTACACCTTC. Protein product: CASSPAGTAFGYTF.

The V call is TRBV29-1, the J call TRBJ1-2; maybe TRBD1 (5 bases). Germline lookup yields CDR1 SQVTM and CDR2 ANQGSEA. The CDR3 loop spans 12 amino acids. The V end lost 4 bases, the J end lost 3 bases, and 9 bases lay between the germline ends. The chain's CDR3 is CSVGGGHYGYTF. In nucleotides, the CDR3 is TGCAGCGTTGGTGGGGGACACTATGGCTACACCTTC.